This TCR beta chain appears in the sequencing data of a study of T cell changes during pregnancy in multiple sclerosis. Here immunoSEQ multiplex PCR was the method, and the copy in TCRdb shows in-frame clones only, minus some. Among about 50,000 clones listed, 92% were seen once. The clonotype comes from a female donor with multiple sclerosis, enrolled in a pregnancy study. This specimen consisted of CD4+ T cells from peripheral blood mononuclear cells, obtained after pregnancy.

The CDR3 sequence is CASSLRGLNNEKLFF. In DNA form, the CDR3 reads TGCGCCAGCAGCCTCAGGGGGCTTAATAATGAAAAACTGTTTTTT. The V and J genes are TRBV5-1 and TRBJ1-4; TRBD1 matches 8 bases. CDR1 is SGHRS and CDR2 is YFSETQ in the germline V gene. The CDR3 extends over 15 amino acids. With V trimmed by 4 bases and J by 4 bases, 6 bases remained unmatched.